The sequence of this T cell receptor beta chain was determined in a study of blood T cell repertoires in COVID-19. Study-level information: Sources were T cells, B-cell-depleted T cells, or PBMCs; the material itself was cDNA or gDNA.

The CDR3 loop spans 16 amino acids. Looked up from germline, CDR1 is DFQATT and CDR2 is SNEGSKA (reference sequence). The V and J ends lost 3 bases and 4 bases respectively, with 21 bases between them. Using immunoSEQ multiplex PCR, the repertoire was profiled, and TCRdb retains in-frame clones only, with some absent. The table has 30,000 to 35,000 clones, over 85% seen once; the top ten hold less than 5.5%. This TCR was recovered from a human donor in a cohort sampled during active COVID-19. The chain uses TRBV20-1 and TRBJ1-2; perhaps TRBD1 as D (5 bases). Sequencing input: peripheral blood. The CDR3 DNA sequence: TGCAGTGCTAGTCAACCGGACCCGGGGGGAATCTATGGCTACACCTTC. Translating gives CSASQPDPGGIYGYTF.